These 20 T cell receptor beta chains were sequenced from one sample in a study of CD8 T cells in cerebrospinal fluid in Alzheimer's disease. For each CDR3 protein, TCRdb gives one entry from its re-call of the 10x single-cell sequencing reads, without DNA. Here the sample table reports over a thousand distinct CDR3 sequences. Material for sequencing was cerebrospinal fluid. All receptors derive from a human donor with mild cognitive impairment.

Frequency places this clonotype as medium-sized. V is TRBV30 and J is TRBJ1-3. This CDR3 has 14 residues. From germline, CDR1 is GTSNPN and CDR2 SVGIG (reference sequence). The CDR3 loop is CAWSGRISGNTIYF.

This clonotype ranks as medium-sized in terms of frequency. This chain uses TRBV6-5 with TRBJ1-5; absent DNA, TCRdb's TRBD1 call cannot be checked. Germline V gene data show CDR1 as MNHEY and CDR2 as SVGAGI. The CDR3 is 14 residues long. The CDR3 loop reads CASSIGGYNQPQHF.

The chain couples TRBV6-4 to TRBJ2-5; TCRdb picks TRBD1, but there is no DNA to check that call. Germline V gene data show CDR1 as MRHNA and CDR2 as SNTAGT. The CDR3 length is 19 residues. The CDR3 sequence: CASSDGGPSQETQYFGQYF.

V usage is TRBV6-1 and J usage is TRBJ2-7; without DNA, the TCRdb call of TRBD1 cannot be checked. The CDR3 is made up of 14 amino acids. CDR1 and CDR2 (germline): MNHNS, SASEGT. The CDR3 spells CASSEEAGDVKQYF.

By frequency, this clonotype is medium-sized. This chain joins TRBV20-1 and TRBJ1-2; TCRdb's D gene call, TRBD1, goes unchecked for lack of DNA. There are 15 residues in the CDR3. Per the germline V gene, CDR1 is DFQATT and CDR2 is SNEGSKA (reference sequence). The CDR3 reads CSARLGTGRAGGYTF.

This clonotype counts as hyperexpanded (1% or more) by frequency. The genes are TRBV5-1 and TRBJ2-2; absent DNA, TCRdb's TRBD1 call cannot be checked. Germline V gene sequence: CDR1 SGHRS, CDR2 YFSETQ. The CDR3 consists of 14 residues. This CDR3 reads CASSSGAVTGELFF.

This clonotype is deemed medium-sized (0.01 to 0.1%) by its frequency. The chain recombines TRBV5-6 with TRBJ2-1; TCRdb designates TRBD2, a call that cannot be tested without DNA. The CDR3 covers 13 residues. Germline assignment: CDR1 SGHDT and CDR2 YYEEEE. The CDR3 region is CASTRGGWNEQFF.

The genes are TRBV5-1 and TRBJ1-2. CDR1 is SGHRS, CDR2 YFSETQ, per germline. CDR3 length: 13 residues. The CDR3 protein is CASSLQDQRGYTF.

This clonotype registers medium-sized by frequency. The chain uses TRBV4-2 and TRBJ2-7; the D gene TCRdb calls, TRBD1, cannot be checked with no DNA. This CDR3 has 13 amino acids. Germline V CDR1 and CDR2: LGHNA, YNFKEQ. The CDR3: CASSQGRDSEQYF.

According to its frequency, this clonotype is medium-sized. J is TRBJ2-4 and V is TRBV7-9; TCRdb indicates TRBD1, and absent DNA this call remains unverified. The CDR3 sequence is 14 residues long. The germline gives CDR1 SEHNR, CDR2 FQNEAQ (reference sequence). The CDR3 protein is CASSLGTAENIQYF.

Frequency places this clonotype as large. The chain carries TRBV29-1 and TRBJ2-3; TCRdb proposes TRBD1, but this gene call is untestable without DNA. The CDR3 contains 12 residues. Germline V gene lookup returns CDR1 SQVTM and CDR2 ANQGSEA. Here the CDR3 reads CSVSPQAGTQYF.

The rearrangement links TRBV6-6 to TRBJ1-3; TCRdb returns TRBD1, unconfirmable since there is no DNA. The CDR3 loop spans 17 amino acids. Germline CDR1 and CDR2: MNHNY and SVGAGI (reference sequence). The CDR3 is CASSYIPGASSGNTIYF.

The chain employs TRBV30 and TRBJ2-3; TCRdb indicates TRBD1, and absent DNA this call remains unverified. The CDR3 runs 16 residues. CDR1 and CDR2 from the germline V gene are GTSNPN and SVGIG (reference sequence). CDR3 loop: CAWSVGGTLGTDTQYF.

The chain has TRBV12-3 or TRBV12-4 and TRBJ2-3; the TCRdb call, TRBD1, lacks DNA for checking. This CDR3 is built from 14 residues. CDR3 loop: CASNPGPFTDTQYF.

Its frequency marks this clonotype as medium-sized. This chain uses TRBV4-1 with TRBJ2-7; no DNA is available, so the TRBD1 call from TCRdb remains unchecked. CDR3 size: 15 residues. Looked up from germline, CDR1 is MGHRA and CDR2 is YSYEKL. The CDR3 sequence: CASSQDRGRTAEQYF.

The V call is TRBV10-3, the J call TRBJ2-7; without DNA, the TCRdb call of TRBD2 cannot be checked. This CDR3 spans 14 amino acids. Germline lookup yields CDR1 ENHRY and CDR2 SYGVKD. The CDR3 reads CAISELGPAGEQYF.

The rearrangement joins TRBV6-6 to TRBJ1-5; TCRdb outputs TRBD1, but without DNA this stays unchecked. The CDR3 extends over 16 amino acids. Germline CDR1 reads MNHNY; CDR2 reads SVGAGI (reference sequence). The chain's CDR3 is CASSYSPQGEGQPQHF.

The chain uses TRBV7-3 and TRBJ1-2; checking the TCRdb D call of TRBD1 is not possible without DNA. The germline gives CDR1 SGHTA, CDR2 FQGTGA. The CDR3 is 14 residues long. The CDR3 protein is CASSPGQGDYGYTF.

The chain carries TRBV7-3 and TRBJ2-7; the D gene TCRdb calls, TRBD2, cannot be checked with no DNA. This CDR3 is 16 amino acids long. Per the germline V gene, CDR1 is SGHTA and CDR2 is FQGTGA. CDR3: CASSTLTRLGGAEQYF.

According to its frequency, this clonotype is medium-sized (0.01 to 0.1%). The chain uses TRBV6-2 or TRBV6-3 and TRBJ2-1; TCRdb's D call, TRBD2, is unchecked because there is no DNA. The CDR3 is made up of 15 amino acids. Germline V CDR1 and CDR2: MNHEY, SVGEGT. The CDR3 is CASRSGLDLLHEQFF.